This T cell receptor (beta chain) was captured by sequencing in a study of CD8 T cells in ankylosing spondylitis. This CDR3 region has 18 residues. CDR1 is LGHDT and CDR2 is YNNKEL in the germline V gene (reference sequence). Germline trimming cut 0 bases from V and 5 bases from J; bases unmatched to any gene: 10. Turning to this clonotype: Its specificity is not known.

Study outcomes and limitations: Reports of some motif variants in reactive arthritis synovial fluid and blood predate this one. CD8+ disease-linked clones were present at relatively low frequencies in blood. What seemed typical of ankylosing spondylitis blood was a TCR beta motif built from roughly 8 highly homologous variants.

A quantitative 5'-RACE method, one with molecular barcodes, was used to make TCR beta libraries. TCRdb re-derived calls from the 5' RACE reads in MiXCR, one entry per CDR3 protein. The table has roughly 180,000 distinct CDR3 sequences, more than 9% seen once. V and J are TRBV3-1 and TRBJ2-7; 13 bases align to TRBD2. Source material: blood, either unsorted or a sorted T cell fraction (not recorded which). This TCR was recovered from a male donor with ankylosing spondylitis or in good health (not recorded which). Here the CDR3 reads CASSQEAPPGLAGHEQYF. In DNA, the CDR3 is TGTGCCAGCAGCCAAGAAGCTCCCCCGGGACTAGCGGGACACGAGCAGTACTTC.